Shown below are 18 T cell receptor beta chains from a single sample sequenced in a study of T cell changes during pregnancy in multiple sclerosis. TCRdb's copy holds only in-frame clones and misses some; the assay was immunoSEQ multiplex PCR. Of tens of thousands of clones detected, approximately 95% appear once; the ten largest clones hold about 0.94%. Sequencing used peripheral blood, obtained in the second trimester of pregnancy. The receptors derive from a female donor in good health, enrolled as a control in a pregnancy study.

The sample holds one count of this clone. The chain has TRBV15 and TRBJ2-1; 12 bases fit TRBD2. V shed 2 bases, J shed 10 bases, and the junction held 12 bases outside the gene matches. This CDR3 comprises 17 residues. The germline V gene has CDR1 LNHNV and CDR2 YYDKDF (reference sequence). CDR3 region: CATSRSRLAGDVIEQFF. The CDR3 nucleotides are TGTGCCACCAGCAGATCTCGACTAGCGGGAGATGTTATCGAGCAGTTCTTC.

The V call is TRBV2, the J call TRBJ2-7, with TRBD1 matching over 8 bases. V shed 5 bases and J 5 bases; nucleotides not matched to a gene: 8. The CDR3 contains 14 residues. Germline V gene sequence: CDR1 SNHLY, CDR2 FYNNEI. CDR3 region: CASSSGTGGNEQYF. In nucleotides, the CDR3 is TGTGCCAGCAGTTCCGGGACAGGTGGAAACGAGCAGTACTTC.

J is TRBJ2-5 and V is TRBV5-1; tentatively, D is TRBD2 (5 bases). Germline V gene data show CDR1 as SGHRS and CDR2 as YFSETQ. This CDR3 has 13 amino acids. The CDR3 sequence: CVSQRTHQETQYF. The CDR3 DNA follows: TGCGTCTCACAGCGGACTCACCAAGAGACCCAGTACTTC.

The chain uses TRBV25-1 and TRBJ2-5; no definite D call. Trimming cost V 5 bases and J 8 bases, with 9 bases left between them. The germline V gene encodes CDR1 MGHDK and CDR2 SYGVNS. The CDR3 length is 11 residues. CDR3 region: CASSLGLTQYF. As DNA, the CDR3 is TGTGCCAGCAGTCTGGGCCTTACCCAGTACTTC.

V and J are TRBV5-1 and TRBJ2-7, with 7 nucleotides matching TRBD2. Germline CDR1 SGHRS, CDR2 YFSETQ. The junction had 4 bases not matched to a gene; V was cut back by 1 base and J by 3 bases. The CDR3 contains 14 residues. DNA of the CDR3: TGCGCCAGCAGCTTGACCGGGACTAACTACGAGCAGTACTTC. Its translation: CASSLTGTNYEQYF. Variable domain in full (rest from reference TRBV5-1 and TRBJ2-7): KAGVTQTPRYLIKTRGQQVTLSCSPISGHRSVSWYQQTPGQGLQFLFEYFSETQRNKGNFPGRFSGRQFSNSRSEMNVSTLELGDSALYLCASSLTGTNYEQYFGPGTRLTVT.

The V call is TRBV5-1, the J call TRBJ1-3; perhaps TRBD1 as D (5 bases). The CDR3 consists of 14 residues. CDR1 SGHRS and CDR2 YFSETQ come from the germline V gene. V lost 4 bases and J 2 bases, leaving 10 bases between the germline ends. The CDR3 DNA reads TGCGCCAGCAGCAGCGGGACGGCTGGAAACACCATATATTTT. Protein: CASSSGTAGNTIYF.

V is TRBV7-9 and J is TRBJ2-2; 11 bases align to TRBD2. Germline CDR1 SEHNR, CDR2 FQNEAQ (reference sequence). Trimming took 4 bases from V and 0 from J; bases not matched to a gene: 10. The CDR3 spans 19 residues. DNA of the CDR3: TGTGCCAGCAGCTCCCGGGGACTAGCGGCTTTCGCGAACACCGGGGAGCTGTTTTTT. It codes for CASSSRGLAAFANTGELFF.

J is TRBJ2-7 and V is TRBV2, with a weak D call TRBD2 (6 bases). This CDR3 has 14 residues. Deletions cut 5 bases from V and 0 bases from J, with 11 bases between. Germline V gene lookup returns CDR1 SNHLY and CDR2 FYNNEI. The CDR3 DNA follows: TGTGCCAGCAGTCGCGGGATGAGCTCCTACGAGCAGTACTTC. This encodes CASSRGMSSYEQYF.

The genes are TRBV28 and TRBJ2-7, with D tentatively TRBD2 (5 bases). V was clipped by 3 bases and J by 0 bases, with 12 bases between them. The CDR3 runs to 15 residues. CDR1 MDHEN and CDR2 SYDVKM come from the germline V gene. The CDR3 DNA reads as TGTGCCAGCAGTTTTGGAGCGGCCCTCTCCTACGAGCAGTACTTC. Amino acids: CASSFGAALSYEQYF.

The genes are TRBV5-1 and TRBJ2-1; 13 bases line up with TRBD2. CDR1 is SGHRS, CDR2 YFSETQ, per germline. The junction had 3 bases not matched to a gene; V was cut back by 3 bases and J by 9 bases. The CDR3 loop spans 14 amino acids. CDR3 protein: CASSSTSGRGEQFF. DNA of the CDR3: TGCGCCAGCAGCTCTACTAGCGGGAGGGGTGAGCAGTTCTTC.

V and J are TRBV28 and TRBJ2-7; 7 bases agree with TRBD2. This CDR3 is 14 amino acids long. V shed 4 bases, J shed 3 bases, and the junction held 6 bases outside the gene matches. Germline CDR1 reads MDHEN; CDR2 reads SYDVKM. The CDR3 here is CASSSGTILYEQYF. The CDR3 DNA reads TGTGCCAGCAGTTCTGGGACTATCCTCTACGAGCAGTACTTC.

As to this clone: The same CDR3 arises from other DNA sequences in this sample as well. The rearrangement links TRBV5-1 to TRBJ2-5, with D possibly TRBD2 on 5 matching bases. V was clipped by 0 bases and J by 4 bases, with 7 bases between them. CDR1 and CDR2 from the germline V gene are SGHRS and YFSETQ. CDR3 length: 13 residues. The CDR3 loop reads CASSLGGGETQYF. The CDR3 DNA sequence: TGCGCCAGCAGCTTGGGAGGAGGAGAGACCCAGTACTTC.

The rearrangement links TRBV30 to TRBJ1-5, with TRBD1 matching 9 bases. Germline assignment: CDR1 GTSNPN and CDR2 SVGIG (reference sequence). The V gene end was trimmed by 2 bases and the J gene end by 7 bases; junction bases not matched to a gene: 9. This CDR3 spans 15 amino acids. The CDR3 DNA is TGTGCCTGGAGTCTCCCCGGGACAGGGCGGCAGCCCCAGCATTTT. Encoded protein: CAWSLPGTGRQPQHF.

J is TRBJ2-7 and V is TRBV5-6; 9 positions match TRBD1. This CDR3 has 14 residues. Germline V CDR1 and CDR2: SGHDT, YYEEEE. Unmatched junction bases numbered 8, after V lost 4 bases and J lost 6 bases. The CDR3 bases are TGTGCCAGCAGCGTCCGGGACAGGGTCCCCGAGCAGTACTTC. It translates to CASSVRDRVPEQYF.

The V gene is TRBV6-1, the J gene TRBJ2-7; D is perhaps TRBD1 (6 bases). The CDR3 has 16 residues. The germline CDR1 and CDR2 sequences are MNHNS and SASEGT. V lost 2 bases and J lost 5, with 19 bases in between. The chain's CDR3 is CASSELRDRYRDEQYF. The CDR3 DNA is TGTGCCAGCAGTGAACTCCGAGACCGCTACAGGGACGAGCAGTACTTC.

This clone occurred once. The chain has TRBV28 and TRBJ2-7, with TRBD2 matching 10 bases. The junction had 6 bases not matched to a gene; V was cut back by 6 bases and J by 4 bases. The CDR3 loop spans 14 amino acids. The V gene's germline CDR1 is MDHEN and CDR2 SYDVKM. CDR3 DNA sequence: TGTGCCAGCAGCGCTAGCGGGAGAGGATACGAGCAGTACTTC. Residues: CASSASGRGYEQYF. Looking up the rest from reference TRBV28 and TRBJ2-7 gives the full variable domain: DVKVTQSSRYLVKRTGEKVFLECVQDMDHENMFWYRQDPGLGLRLIYFSYDVKMKEKGDIPEGYSVSREKKERFSLILESASTNQTSMYLCASSASGRGYEQYFGPGTRLTVT.

This chain links TRBV6-5 with TRBJ2-7, with D maybe TRBD2 (5 bases). Germline lookup yields CDR1 MNHEY and CDR2 SVGAGI. The CDR3 has 13 residues. V lost 6 bases to trimming and J lost 5 bases, with 14 bases between them. The CDR3 is CASSRGSPDEQYF. The CDR3 nucleotides are TGTGCCAGCAGCCGCGGGTCGCCGGACGAGCAGTACTTC.

V gene TRBV27 combines with J gene TRBJ2-5, with 14 positions matching TRBD2. V dropped 4 bases and J dropped 7; count of bases not matched to a gene: 8. Germline CDR1 reads MNHEY; CDR2 reads SMNVEV (reference sequence). This CDR3 has 16 amino acids. This chain's CDR3 is CASSSAGTSGSTTQYF. The CDR3 DNA follows: TGTGCCAGCAGTTCAGCCGGGACTAGCGGGAGTACGACCCAGTACTTC.